The 10 T cell receptor beta chains below were found in one sample sequenced in a study of PD-1 blockade in classical Hodgkin lymphoma. Here immunoSEQ multiplex PCR was the method, and the copy in TCRdb shows in-frame clones only, minus some. The data show more than 30,000 clones, with more than 60% seen just once and 7.5% to 10% held by the top ten. Time point indicated: cycle 4 day 1 (C4D1), after less than seven weeks of nivolumab. Each of the patients experienced relapse following autologous stem cell transplantation, and their brentuximab vedotin exposure differed. The material sequenced was peripheral blood mononuclear cells (PBMCs), taken before the fourth cycle of nivolumab. These receptors came from a human donor with classical Hodgkin lymphoma.

This rearrangement joins TRBV4-2 to TRBJ1-2; 8 bases map to TRBD1. There are 13 residues in the CDR3. The V and J ends lost 4 bases and 8 bases, in that order; junction bases with no gene match: 6. Germline V gives CDR1 LGHNA, CDR2 YNFKEQ. This CDR3 reads CASSPGQGLGYTF. The CDR3 DNA reads as TGTGCCAGCAGCCCAGGACAGGGTTTAGGCTACACCTTC.

J is TRBJ1-2 and V is TRBV15; D is ambiguous. This CDR3 spans 13 amino acids. Germline lookup yields CDR1 LNHNV and CDR2 YYDKDF (reference sequence). The V end was cut by 0 bases, the J end by 6 bases, with 8 bases between. Here the CDR3 DNA reads TGTGCCACCAGCAGAGATCGGCGAGATGGCTACACCTTC. Translating gives CATSRDRRDGYTF.

V is TRBV7-2 and J is TRBJ2-3; 8 bases are a match to TRBD2. V dropped 2 bases and J dropped 11; count of bases not matched to a gene: 6. Germline CDR1 is SGHTA and CDR2 is FQGNSA. CDR3 length: 13 amino acids. This CDR3 reads CASSLRGGGKQYF. The DNA of the CDR3 is TGTGCCAGCAGCTTACGGGGGGGCGGAAAGCAGTATTTT. Variable domain in full (rest from reference TRBV7-2 and TRBJ2-3): GAGVSQSPSNKVTEKGKDVELRCDPISGHTALYWYRQSLGQGLEFLIYFQGNSAPDKSGLPSDRFSAERTGGSVSTLTIQRTQQEDSAVYLCASSLRGGGKQYFGPGTRLTVL.

The genes are TRBV13 and TRBJ1-1, with D perhaps matching TRBD1 (6 bases). V was pared by 4 bases and J by 1 base, with 16 bases between. Germline V CDR1 and CDR2: PRHDT, FYEKMQ (reference sequence). CDR3 length: 16 residues. CDR3 sequence (DNA): TGTGCCAGCAGCTCCGCCGCCGGGGGCCCGAACACTGAAGCTTTCTTT. Residues: CASSSAAGGPNTEAFF.

This chain joins TRBV29-1 and TRBJ1-2, with 8 bases fitting TRBD1. The V and J ends lost 8 bases and 4 bases, in that order; junction bases with no gene match: 9. CDR3 size: 13 residues. CDR1 is SQVTM, CDR2 ANQGSEA, per germline. CDR3 sequence (DNA): TGCAGCTTATCTACAGGGGGAAGCTATGGCTACACCTTC. It codes for CSLSTGGSYGYTF.

This clone was observed a few times. The rearrangement links TRBV9 to TRBJ2-7; a weak D match, TRBD1 (5 bases). Germline V lookup: CDR1 SGDLS, CDR2 YYNGEE. With 4 bases removed from V and 2 bases from J, the gap between germline ends came to 13 bases. The CDR3 spans 14 residues. The chain's CDR3 is CASSPRQRTYEQYF. CDR3 coding DNA: TGTGCCAGCAGCCCGAGACAGAGGACCTACGAGCAGTACTTC.

The chain is built from TRBV9 and TRBJ2-7; the D gene could be TRBD1 or TRBD2 (6 bases each). There are 15 residues in the CDR3. From germline, CDR1 is SGDLS and CDR2 YYNGEE. V shed 0 bases and J shed 2 bases, with 12 bases lying between them. In DNA, the CDR3 is TGTGCCAGCAGCGTAGGGGGGGCCACCACCTACGAGCAGTACTTC. This sequence encodes CASSVGGATTYEQYF. The entire variable domain, with the rest obtained from reference TRBV9 and TRBJ2-7, is as follows: DSGVTQTPKHLITATGQRVTLRCSPRSGDLSVYWYQQSLDQGLQFLIQYYNGEERAKGNILERFSAQQFPDLHSELNLSSLELGDSALYFCASSVGGATTYEQYFGPGTRLTVT.

The genes are TRBV19 and TRBJ2-7; tentatively, D is TRBD2 (5 bases). Per the germline V gene, CDR1 is LNHDA and CDR2 is SQIVND (reference sequence). This CDR3 comprises 14 residues. The V gene lost 1 base and the J gene lost 3 bases, with 10 bases spanning the gap. CDR3: CASSIVGGLYEQYF. For the CDR3, the DNA is TGTGCCAGTAGTATAGTTGGCGGGCTCTACGAGCAGTACTTC. Supplemented by reference TRBV19 and TRBJ2-7, the full variable domain reads DGGITQSPKYLFRKEGQNVTLSCEQNLNHDAMYWYRQDPGQGLRLIYYSQIVNDFQKGDIAEGYSVSREKKESFPLTVTSAQKNPTAFYLCASSIVGGLYEQYFGPGTRLTVT.

This chain joins TRBV5-1 and TRBJ2-3; D gene ambiguous. The V gene lost 1 base and the J gene lost 1 base, with 7 bases spanning the gap. The CDR3 contains 14 residues. The germline V gene has CDR1 SGHRS and CDR2 YFSETQ. The DNA of the CDR3 is TGCGCCAGCAGCTTGAACGAGGGCACAGATACGCAGTATTTT. Translated: CASSLNEGTDTQYF.

The rearrangement joins TRBV25-1 to TRBJ1-6; TRBD1 is a possible D gene (5 bases). This CDR3 is 16 amino acids long. V gave up 3 bases and J gave up 4 bases, with 13 bases separating them. The V gene's germline CDR1 is MGHDK and CDR2 SYGVNS. The chain's CDR3 is CASSDRRGLYNSPLHF. DNA of the CDR3: TGTGCCAGCAGTGATCGTCGGGGCCTATATAATTCACCCCTCCACTTT.